This T cell receptor (beta chain) was profiled in a study of control samples from healthy donors and cancer patients. This table comes from immunoSEQ multiplex PCR, and its TCRdb copy is limited to in-frame clones, with some not included. This sample has around 50,000 clones; under 95% occur once, and the top ten carry approximately 0.95%. The CDR3 is 15 residues long. Trimming cost V 2 bases and J 4 bases; bases outside gene matches: 5. Germline values: CDR1 LGHDT, CDR2 YNNKEL (reference sequence). Sequencing was carried out using PBMCs. This chain links TRBV3-1 (or the pseudogene TRBV3-2) with TRBJ2-1; TRBD2 matches at 7 bases. The clonotype originates from a man aged 25 to 40 with colorectal cancer. CDR3 residues: CASSQRGGLYNEQFF. CDR3 nucleotides: TGTGCCAGCAGCCAAAGGGGAGGGTTATACAATGAGCAGTTCTTC.